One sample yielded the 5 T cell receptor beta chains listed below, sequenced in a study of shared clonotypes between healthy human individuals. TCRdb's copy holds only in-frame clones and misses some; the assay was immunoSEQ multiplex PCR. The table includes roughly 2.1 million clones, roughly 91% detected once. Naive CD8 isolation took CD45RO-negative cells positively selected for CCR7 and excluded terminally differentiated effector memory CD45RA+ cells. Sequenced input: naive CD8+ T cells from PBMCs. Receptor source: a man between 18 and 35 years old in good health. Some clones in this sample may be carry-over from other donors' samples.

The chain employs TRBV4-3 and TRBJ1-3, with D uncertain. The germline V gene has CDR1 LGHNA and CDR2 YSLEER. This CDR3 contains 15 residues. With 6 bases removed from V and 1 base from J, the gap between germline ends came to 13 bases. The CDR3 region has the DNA TGCGCCAGCAGTGTCCTCTGGGGTTCTGGAAACACCATATATTTT. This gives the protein CASSVLWGSGNTIYF.

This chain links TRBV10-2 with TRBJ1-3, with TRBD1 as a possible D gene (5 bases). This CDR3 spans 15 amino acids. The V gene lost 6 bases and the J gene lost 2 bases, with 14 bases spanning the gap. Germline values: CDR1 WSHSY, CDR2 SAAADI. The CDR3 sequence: CASRPQGAAGNTIYF. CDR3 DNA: TGCGCCAGCAGGCCGCAGGGAGCGGCTGGAAACACCATATATTTT.

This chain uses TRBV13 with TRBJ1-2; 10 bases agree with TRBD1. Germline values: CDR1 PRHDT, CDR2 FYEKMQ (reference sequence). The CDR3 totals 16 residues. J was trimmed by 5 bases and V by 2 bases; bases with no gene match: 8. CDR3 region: CASSLRRQGAVYGYTF. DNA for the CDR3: TGTGCCAGCAGCTTACGCCGACAGGGGGCGGTTTATGGCTACACCTTC.

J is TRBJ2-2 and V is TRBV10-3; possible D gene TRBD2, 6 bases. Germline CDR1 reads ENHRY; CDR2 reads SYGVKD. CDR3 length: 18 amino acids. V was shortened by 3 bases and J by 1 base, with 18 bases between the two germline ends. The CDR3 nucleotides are TGTGCCATCAGTGATATCTGGAGCGGGCAGCAGAACACCGGGGAGCTGTTTTTT. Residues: CAISDIWSGQQNTGELFF.

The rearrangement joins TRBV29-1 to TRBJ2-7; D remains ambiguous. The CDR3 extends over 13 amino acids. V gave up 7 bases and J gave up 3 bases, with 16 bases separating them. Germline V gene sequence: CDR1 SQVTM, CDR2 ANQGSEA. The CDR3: CSAVGSQNYEQYF. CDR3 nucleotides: TGCAGCGCCGTTGGGTCCCAAAACTACGAGCAGTACTTC.